Sequencing of this TCR beta chain was carried out in a study of cytomegalovirus exposure and HLA in healthy donors. PCR primers comprised 60 Vbeta and 13 Jbeta primers. Only in-frame clones appear in the TCRdb table, and some are missing; sequencing was by immunoSEQ multiplex PCR. Of around 250,000 clones listed, about 81% are singletons. Germline assignment: CDR1 SEHNR and CDR2 FQNEAQ (reference sequence). J was trimmed by 3 bases and V by 1 base; bases with no gene match: 3. The CDR3 is 14 amino acids. The chain combines TRBV7-9 with TRBJ2-7; the match to TRBD1 covers 7 bases. This receptor was taken from a woman in her fifties or sixties in good health and CMV-seropositive. Sequenced sample: PBMCs. CDR3 sequence: CASSLENRGYEQYF. CDR3 nucleotide sequence: TGTGCCAGCAGCTTAGAAAACAGGGGCTACGAGCAGTACTTC.